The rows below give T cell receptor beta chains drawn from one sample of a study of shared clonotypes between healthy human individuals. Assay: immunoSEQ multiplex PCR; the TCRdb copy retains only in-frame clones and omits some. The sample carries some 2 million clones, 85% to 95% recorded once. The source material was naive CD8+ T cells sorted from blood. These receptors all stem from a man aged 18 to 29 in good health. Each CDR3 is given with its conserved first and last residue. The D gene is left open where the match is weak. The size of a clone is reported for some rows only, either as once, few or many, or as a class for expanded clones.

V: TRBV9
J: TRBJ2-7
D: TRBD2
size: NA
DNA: TGTGCCAGCAGCACCCCGACTAGCGGAAGCTCCTACGAGCAGTACTTC
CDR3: CASSTPTSGSSYEQYF

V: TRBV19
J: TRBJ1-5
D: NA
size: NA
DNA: TGTGCCAGTAGTACCGCGTGGGTTAGCAATCAGCCCCAGCATTTT
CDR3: CASSTAWVSNQPQHF

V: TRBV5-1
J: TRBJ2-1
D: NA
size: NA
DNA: TGCGCCAGCAGCCCCCTGGATAACAATGAGCAGTTCTTC
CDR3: CASSPLDNNEQFF

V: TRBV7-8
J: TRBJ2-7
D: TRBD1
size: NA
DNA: TGTGCCAGCAGCCTCAGGACAGGCGCAGCGATCTACGAGCAGTACTTC
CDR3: CASSLRTGAAIYEQYF

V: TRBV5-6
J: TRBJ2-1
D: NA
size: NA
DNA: TGTGCCAGCAGCTTGTGGCCATCTCCTACGGATGAGCAGTTCTTC
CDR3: CASSLWPSPTDEQFF

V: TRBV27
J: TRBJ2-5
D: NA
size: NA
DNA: TGTGCCAGCAGTTCCAATCCCGACAGATTCCAAGAGACCCAGTACTTC
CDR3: CASSSNPDRFQETQYF

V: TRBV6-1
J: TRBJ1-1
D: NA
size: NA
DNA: TGTGCCAGCAGGGAGGGGGGTGAAGCTTTCTTT
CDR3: CASREGGEAFF

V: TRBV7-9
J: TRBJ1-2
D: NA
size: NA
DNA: TGTGCCAGCAGCTTAGGGCAGGACCTTAACTATGGCTACACCTTC
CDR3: CASSLGQDLNYGYTF

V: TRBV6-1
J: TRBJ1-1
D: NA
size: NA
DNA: TGTGCCAGCAGTGAAGCCTGGAACACTGAAGCTTTCTTT
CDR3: CASSEAWNTEAFF

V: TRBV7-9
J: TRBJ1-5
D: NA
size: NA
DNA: TGTGCCAGCAGCGGAAGTAGGGTGGAGGATCAGCCCCAGCATTTT
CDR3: CASSGSRVEDQPQHF

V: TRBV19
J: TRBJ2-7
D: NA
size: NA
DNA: TGTGCCAGTAGTGCCCGGGACCGGGCAGGCGAGCAGTACTTC
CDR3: CASSARDRAGEQYF

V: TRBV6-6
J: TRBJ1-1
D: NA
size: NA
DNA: TGTGCCAGCAGTTACATAGAGGGGAGCACTGAAGCTTTCTTT
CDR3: CASSYIEGSTEAFF

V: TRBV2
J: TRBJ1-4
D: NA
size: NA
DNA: TGTGCCAGCCGCTGGGAAGAAAAACTGTTTTTT
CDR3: CASRWEEKLFF

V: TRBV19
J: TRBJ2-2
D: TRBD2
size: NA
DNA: TGTGCCAGTAGTATTCTAGCGGGAAAAAAGGGGGAGCTGTTTTTT
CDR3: CASSILAGKKGELFF

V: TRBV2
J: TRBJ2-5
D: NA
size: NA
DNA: TGTGCCAGCAGAGATTCGGGACTAGGGGGCCGAGGCGAGACCCAGTACTTC
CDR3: CASRDSGLGGRGETQYF

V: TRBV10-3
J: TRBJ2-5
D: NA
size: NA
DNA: TGTGCCATCAGCGGAGGGGAGACCCAGTACTTC
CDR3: CAISGGETQYF

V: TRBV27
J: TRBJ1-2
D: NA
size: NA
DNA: TGTGCCAGCAGTACCCAGGACAACTATGGCTACACCTTC
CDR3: CASSTQDNYGYTF

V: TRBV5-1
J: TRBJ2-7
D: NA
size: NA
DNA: TGCGCCAGCAGCTTGGGACAGTTCTACGAGCAGTACTTC
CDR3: CASSLGQFYEQYF

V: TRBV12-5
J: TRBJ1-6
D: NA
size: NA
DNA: TGTGCTAGTGGTTTGGTTGGACCCTTCTATAATTCACCCCTCCACTTT
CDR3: CASGLVGPFYNSPLHF

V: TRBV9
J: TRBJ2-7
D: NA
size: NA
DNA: TGTGCCAGCAGCGTAGGTGTGGGCCACGAGCAGTACTTC
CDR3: CASSVGVGHEQYF

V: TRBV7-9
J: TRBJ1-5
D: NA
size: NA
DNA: TGTGCCAGCAGCGACGACCGATATAGCAATCAGCCCCAGCATTTT
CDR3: CASSDDRYSNQPQHF

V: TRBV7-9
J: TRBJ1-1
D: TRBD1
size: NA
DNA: TGTGCCAGCAGCCTATGGACAGGGGAAGCTTTCTTT
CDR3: CASSLWTGEAFF

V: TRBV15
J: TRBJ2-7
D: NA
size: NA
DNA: TGTGCCACCAGCAGAGATTACGGGAGTAACGACGAGCAGTACTTC
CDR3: CATSRDYGSNDEQYF

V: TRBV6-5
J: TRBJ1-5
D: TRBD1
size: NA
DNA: TGTGCCAGCAGTCAGACAGGGCAAAGCAATCAGCCCCAGCATTTT
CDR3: CASSQTGQSNQPQHF

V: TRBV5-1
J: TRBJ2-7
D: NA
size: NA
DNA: TGCGCCAGCAGCTTGGTTGGCAGCTACGAGCAGTACTTC
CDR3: CASSLVGSYEQYF

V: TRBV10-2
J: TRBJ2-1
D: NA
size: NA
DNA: TGCGCCAGCAGACCCATCCTAGGGGATGAGCAGTTCTTC
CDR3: CASRPILGDEQFF

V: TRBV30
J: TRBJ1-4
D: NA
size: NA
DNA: TGTGCCTGCATGGGACTTAGGAATGAAAAACTGTTTTTT
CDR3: CACMGLRNEKLFF

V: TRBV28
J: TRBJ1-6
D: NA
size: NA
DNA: TGTGCCAGCAGTTTCCTTAATAATTCACCCCTCCACTTT
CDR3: CASSFLNNSPLHF

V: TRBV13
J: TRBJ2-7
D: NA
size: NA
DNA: TGTGCCAGCAGCTTTAGGGGCAGGGAGATCGACGAGCAGTACTTC
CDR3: CASSFRGREIDEQYF

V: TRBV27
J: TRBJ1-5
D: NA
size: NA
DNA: TGTGCCAGCGGATCCGGGACTCAACCTCGGCCCCAGCATTTT
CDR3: CASGSGTQPRPQHF

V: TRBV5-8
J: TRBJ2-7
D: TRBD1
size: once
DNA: TGTGCCAGCAGCTTGGGACAGGGAATACACGAGCAGTACTTC
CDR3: CASSLGQGIHEQYF

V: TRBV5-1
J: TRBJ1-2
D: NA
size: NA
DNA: TGCGCCAGCAGCTTTTCCTCAGACCCTAACTATGGCTACACCTTC
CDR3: CASSFSSDPNYGYTF

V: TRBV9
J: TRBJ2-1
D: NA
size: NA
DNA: TGTGCCAGCAGCCCCCCGGACTCGCGAAATGAGCAGTTCTTC
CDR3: CASSPPDSRNEQFF

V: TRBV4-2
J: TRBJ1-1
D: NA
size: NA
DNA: TGTGCCAGCAGCCAAGATCTCCCACCGAACACTGAAGCTTTCTTT
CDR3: CASSQDLPPNTEAFF

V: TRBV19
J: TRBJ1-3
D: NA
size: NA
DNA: TGTGCCAGTACCACGGGCCACTCTGGAAACACCATATATTTT
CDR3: CASTTGHSGNTIYF

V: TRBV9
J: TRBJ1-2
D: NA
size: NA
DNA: TGTGCCAGCAGCGTAGAGGCAGGGGCTGGCTACACCTTC
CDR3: CASSVEAGAGYTF

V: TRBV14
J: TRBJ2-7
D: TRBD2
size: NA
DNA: TGTGCCAGCAGCCAAGCCGCGGGGGGTTCCTACGAGCAGTACTTC
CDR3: CASSQAAGGSYEQYF

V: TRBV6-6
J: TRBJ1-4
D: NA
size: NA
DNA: TGTGCCAGCAGTTACTCAGGGTGGACTAATGAAAAACTGTTTTTT
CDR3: CASSYSGWTNEKLFF

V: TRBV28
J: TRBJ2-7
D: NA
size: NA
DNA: TGTGCCAGCAGTCCGGAGAGCTCCTACGAGCAGTACTTC
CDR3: CASSPESSYEQYF

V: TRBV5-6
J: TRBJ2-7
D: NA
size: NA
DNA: TGTGCCAGCAGCTTCACTAGCTCCTACGAGCAGTACTTC
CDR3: CASSFTSSYEQYF

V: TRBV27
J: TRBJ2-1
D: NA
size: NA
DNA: TGTGCCAGCAGTTTACTGCGGATGCCAAACAATGAGCAGTTCTTC
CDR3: CASSLLRMPNNEQFF

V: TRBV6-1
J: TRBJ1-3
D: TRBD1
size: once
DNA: TGTGCCAGCAGTGGGACAGGCGTGTCTGGAAACACCATATATTTT
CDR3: CASSGTGVSGNTIYF

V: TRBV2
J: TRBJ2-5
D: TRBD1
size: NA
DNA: TGTGCCAGCAGCGACGTACGTGACAGGGGAAACCAAGAGACCCAGTACTTC
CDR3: CASSDVRDRGNQETQYF

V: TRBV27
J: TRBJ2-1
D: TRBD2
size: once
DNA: TGTGCCAGCAGACGCGGGACTAGTGTCAATGAGCAGTTCTTC
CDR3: CASRRGTSVNEQFF

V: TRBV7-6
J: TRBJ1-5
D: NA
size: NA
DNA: TGTGCCAGCGCCTCAGGATGGGATCAGCCCCAGCATTTT
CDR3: CASASGWDQPQHF

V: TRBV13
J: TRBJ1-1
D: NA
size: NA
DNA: TGTGCCAGCAGCTTCAGCTTGAACACTGAAGCTTTCTTT
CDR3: CASSFSLNTEAFF